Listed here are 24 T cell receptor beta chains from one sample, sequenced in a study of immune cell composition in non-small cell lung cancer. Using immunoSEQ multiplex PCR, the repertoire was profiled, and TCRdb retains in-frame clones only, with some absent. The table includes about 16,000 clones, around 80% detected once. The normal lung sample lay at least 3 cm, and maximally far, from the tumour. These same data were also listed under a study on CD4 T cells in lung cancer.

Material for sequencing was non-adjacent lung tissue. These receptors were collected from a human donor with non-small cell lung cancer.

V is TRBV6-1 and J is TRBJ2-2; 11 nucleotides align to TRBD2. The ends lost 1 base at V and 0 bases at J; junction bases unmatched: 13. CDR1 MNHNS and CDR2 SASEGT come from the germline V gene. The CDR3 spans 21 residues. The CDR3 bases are TGTGCCAGCAGTGAAGTGAGTTTGGTAGCGGGGGGGTTCGCGAACACCGGGGAGCTGTTTTTT. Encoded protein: CASSEVSLVAGGFANTGELFF.

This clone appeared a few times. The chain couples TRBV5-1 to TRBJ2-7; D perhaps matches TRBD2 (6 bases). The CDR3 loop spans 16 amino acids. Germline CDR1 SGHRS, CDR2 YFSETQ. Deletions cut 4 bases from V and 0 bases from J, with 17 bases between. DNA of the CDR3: TGCGCCAGCAGCCAAGGCCCAATGGGGGGCTCCTACGAGCAGTACTTC. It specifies CASSQGPMGGSYEQYF.

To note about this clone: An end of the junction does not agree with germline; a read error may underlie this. The CDR3 coding sequence is TGTGCCAGCAGCCCGGGTGGCAGGTCGGTGGATACCTTC. This encodes CASSPGGRSVDTF. This rearrangement joins TRBV5-1 to TRBJ1-2, with no clear D. CDR1 is SGHRS, CDR2 YFSETQ, per germline. The CDR3 runs 13 residues.

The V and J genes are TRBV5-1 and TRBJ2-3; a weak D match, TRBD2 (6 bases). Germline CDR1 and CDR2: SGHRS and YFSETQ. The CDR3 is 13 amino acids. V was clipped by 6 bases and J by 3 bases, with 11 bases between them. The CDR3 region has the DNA TGCGCCAGCACCCGGGGGATTACAGATACGCAGTATTTT. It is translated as CASTRGITDTQYF.

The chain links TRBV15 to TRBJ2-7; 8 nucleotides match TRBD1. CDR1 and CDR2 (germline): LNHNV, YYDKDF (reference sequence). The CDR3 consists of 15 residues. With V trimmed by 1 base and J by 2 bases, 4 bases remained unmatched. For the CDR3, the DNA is TGTGCCACCAGCAGAGGGGACAGGCGGACCTACGAGCAGTACTTC. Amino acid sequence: CATSRGDRRTYEQYF. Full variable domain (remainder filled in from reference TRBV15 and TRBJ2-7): DAMVIQNPRYQVTQFGKPVTLSCSQTLNHNVMYWYQQKSSQAPKLLFHYYDKDFNNEADTPDNFQSRRPNTSFCFLDIRSPGLGDTAMYLCATSRGDRRTYEQYFGPGTRLTVT.

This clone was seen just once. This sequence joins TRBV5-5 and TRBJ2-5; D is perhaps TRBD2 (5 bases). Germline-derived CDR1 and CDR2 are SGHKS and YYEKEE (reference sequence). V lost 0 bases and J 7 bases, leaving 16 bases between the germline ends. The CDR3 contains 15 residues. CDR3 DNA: TGTGCCAGCAGCTTGGCGGTGGACTCGCCGTGGACCCAGTACTTC. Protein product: CASSLAVDSPWTQYF.

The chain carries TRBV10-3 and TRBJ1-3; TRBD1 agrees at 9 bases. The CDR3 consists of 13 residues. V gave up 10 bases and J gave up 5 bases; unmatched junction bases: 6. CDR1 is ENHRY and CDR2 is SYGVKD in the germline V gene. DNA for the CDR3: TGTGCCACCGAGGGACAGGGAAGAAACACCATATATTTT. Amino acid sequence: CATEGQGRNTIYF.

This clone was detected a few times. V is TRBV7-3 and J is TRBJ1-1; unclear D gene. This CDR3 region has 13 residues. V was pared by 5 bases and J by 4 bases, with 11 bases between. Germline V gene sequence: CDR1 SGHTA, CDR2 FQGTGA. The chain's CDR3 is CASSPGWGTEAFF. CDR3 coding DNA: TGTGCCAGCAGCCCGGGGTGGGGCACTGAAGCTTTCTTT.

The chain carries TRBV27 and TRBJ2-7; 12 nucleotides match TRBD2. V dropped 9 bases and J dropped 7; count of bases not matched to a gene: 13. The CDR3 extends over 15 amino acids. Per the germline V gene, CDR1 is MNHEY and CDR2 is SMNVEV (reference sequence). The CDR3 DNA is TGTGCCAGTTGGAAAACTAGCGGGGGGCCAGGGGAGCAGTACTTC. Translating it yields CASWKTSGGPGEQYF.

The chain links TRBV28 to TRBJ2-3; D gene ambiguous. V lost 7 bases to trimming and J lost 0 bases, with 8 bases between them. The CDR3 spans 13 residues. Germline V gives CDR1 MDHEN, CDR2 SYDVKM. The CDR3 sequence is CASTLGSTDTQYF. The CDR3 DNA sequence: TGTGCCAGCACCCTAGGAAGCACAGATACGCAGTATTTT.

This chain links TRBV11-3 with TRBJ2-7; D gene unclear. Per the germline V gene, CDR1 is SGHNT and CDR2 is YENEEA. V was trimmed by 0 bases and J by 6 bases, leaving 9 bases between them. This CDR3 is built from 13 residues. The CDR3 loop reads CASSLDPIREQYF. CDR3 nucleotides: TGTGCCAGCAGCTTAGATCCCATTCGCGAGCAGTACTTC.

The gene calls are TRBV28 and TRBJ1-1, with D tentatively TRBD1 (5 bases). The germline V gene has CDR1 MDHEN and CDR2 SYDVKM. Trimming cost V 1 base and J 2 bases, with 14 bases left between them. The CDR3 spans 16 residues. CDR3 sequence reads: CASSLSFRGFNTEAFF. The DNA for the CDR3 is TGTGCCAGCAGTTTATCGTTCCGGGGGTTCAACACTGAAGCTTTCTTT. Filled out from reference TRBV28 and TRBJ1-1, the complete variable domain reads DVKVTQSSRYLVKRTGEKVFLECVQDMDHENMFWYRQDPGLGLRLIYFSYDVKMKEKGDIPEGYSVSREKKERFSLILESASTNQTSMYLCASSLSFRGFNTEAFFGQGTRLTVV.

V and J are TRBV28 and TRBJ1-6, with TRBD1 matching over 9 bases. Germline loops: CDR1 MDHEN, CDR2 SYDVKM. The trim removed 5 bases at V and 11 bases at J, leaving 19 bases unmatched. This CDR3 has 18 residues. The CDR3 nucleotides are TGTGCCAGCAGTCCTACTGACCGGGACAGGGTTACTCGGCCACCCCTCCACTTT. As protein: CASSPTDRDRVTRPPLHF.

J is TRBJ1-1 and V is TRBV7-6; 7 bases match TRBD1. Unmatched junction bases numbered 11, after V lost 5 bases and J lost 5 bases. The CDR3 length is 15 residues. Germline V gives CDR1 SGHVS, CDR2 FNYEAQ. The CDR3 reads CASSRDKGAKTEAFF. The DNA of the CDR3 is TGTGCCAGCAGCCGAGATAAGGGGGCAAAAACTGAAGCTTTCTTT.

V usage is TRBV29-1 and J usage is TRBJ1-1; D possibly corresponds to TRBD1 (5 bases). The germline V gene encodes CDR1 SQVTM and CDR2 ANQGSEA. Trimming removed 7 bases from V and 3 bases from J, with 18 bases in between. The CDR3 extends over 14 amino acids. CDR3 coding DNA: TGCAGCGCCCTACCGACCCGAGGGGACACTGAAGCTTTCTTT. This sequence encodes CSALPTRGDTEAFF.

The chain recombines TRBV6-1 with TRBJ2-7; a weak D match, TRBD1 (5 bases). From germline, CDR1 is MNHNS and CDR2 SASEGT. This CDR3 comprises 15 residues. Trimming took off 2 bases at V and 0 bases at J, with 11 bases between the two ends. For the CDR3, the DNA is TGTGCCAGCAGTGAATCCATCGACAGCTCCTACGAGCAGTACTTC. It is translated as CASSESIDSSYEQYF.

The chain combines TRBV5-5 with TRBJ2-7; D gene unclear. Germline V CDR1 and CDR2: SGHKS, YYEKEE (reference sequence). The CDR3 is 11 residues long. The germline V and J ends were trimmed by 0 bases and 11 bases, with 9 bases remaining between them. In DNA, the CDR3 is TGTGCCAGCAGCTTGGGACATATAGAGTACTTC. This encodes CASSLGHIEYF.

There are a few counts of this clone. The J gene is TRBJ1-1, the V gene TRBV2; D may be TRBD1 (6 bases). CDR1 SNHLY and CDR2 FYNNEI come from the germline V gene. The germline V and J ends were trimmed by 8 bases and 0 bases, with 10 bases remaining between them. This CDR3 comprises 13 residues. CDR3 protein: CASGGQMNTEAFF. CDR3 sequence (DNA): TGTGCCAGCGGCGGACAGATGAACACTGAAGCTTTCTTT.

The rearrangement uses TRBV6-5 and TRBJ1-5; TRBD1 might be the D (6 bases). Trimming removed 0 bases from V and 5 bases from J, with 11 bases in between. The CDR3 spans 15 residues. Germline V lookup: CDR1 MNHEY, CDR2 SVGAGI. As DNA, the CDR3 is TGTGCCAGCAGTTACTCAACAGGGACGGATCAGCCCCAGCATTTT. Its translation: CASSYSTGTDQPQHF.

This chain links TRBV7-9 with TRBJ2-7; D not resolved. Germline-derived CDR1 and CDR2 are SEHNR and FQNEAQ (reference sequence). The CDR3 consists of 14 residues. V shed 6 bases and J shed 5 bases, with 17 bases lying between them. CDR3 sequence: CASRGRLDSHEQYF. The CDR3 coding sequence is TGTGCCAGCAGGGGCCGACTTGATTCGCACGAGCAGTACTTC.

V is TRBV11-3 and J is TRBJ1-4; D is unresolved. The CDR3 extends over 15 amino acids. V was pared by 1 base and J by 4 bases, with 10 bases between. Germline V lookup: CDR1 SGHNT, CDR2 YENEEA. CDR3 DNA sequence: TGTGCCAGCAGCTTAGGTGGCAGCATTAATGAAAAACTGTTTTTT. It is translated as CASSLGGSINEKLFF.

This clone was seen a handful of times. The CDR3 nucleotides read TGTGCCAGCAGCCGGACAGACAGCAACTATGGCTACACCTTC. Residues: CASSRTDSNYGYTF. The V call is TRBV5-4, the J call TRBJ1-2, with a possible D match to TRBD1 (6 bases). This CDR3 has 14 residues. Germline V lookup: CDR1 SGHNT, CDR2 YYREEE (reference sequence). Trimming stripped 4 bases from V and 2 bases from J, with 12 bases between. The full variable domain, rest sourced from reference TRBV5-4 and TRBJ1-2, is ETGVTQSPTHLIKTRGQQVTLRCSSQSGHNTVSWYQQALGQGPQFIFQYYREEENGRGNFPPRFSGLQFPNYSSELNVNALELDDSALYLCASSRTDSNYGYTFGSGTRLTVV.

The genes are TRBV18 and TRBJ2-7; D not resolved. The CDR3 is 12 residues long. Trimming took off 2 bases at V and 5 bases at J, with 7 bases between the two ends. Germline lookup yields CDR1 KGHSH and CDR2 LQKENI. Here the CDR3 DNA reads TGTGCCAGCTCACCAGTTGGTAACGAGCAGTACTTC. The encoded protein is CASSPVGNEQYF. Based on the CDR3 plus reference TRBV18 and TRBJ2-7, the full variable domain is NAGVMQNPRHLVRRRGQEARLRCSPMKGHSHVYWYRQLPEEGLKFMVYLQKENIIDESGMPKERFSAEFPKEGPSILRIQQVVRGDSAAYFCASSPVGNEQYFGPGTRLTVT.

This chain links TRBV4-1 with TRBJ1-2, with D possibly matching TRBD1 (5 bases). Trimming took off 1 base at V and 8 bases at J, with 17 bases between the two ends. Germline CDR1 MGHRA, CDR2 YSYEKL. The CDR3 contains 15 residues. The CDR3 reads CASSQGSTGGYGYTF. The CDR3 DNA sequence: TGCGCCAGCAGCCAAGGATCTACGGGGGGATACGGCTACACCTTC.